A single sample gave rise to the 9 T cell receptor delta chains below, sequenced in a study of γδ T cells in repeated Plasmodium falciparum infection. TCRdb re-called clones from the multiplex PCR reads via CATT. This sample yields about 51,000 delta-chain clones, of which 1.5% to 2% are seen a single time; roughly a quarter belongs to the top ten. Vgamma9/Vdelta2+ and Vdelta2-negative gammadelta T cells were flow-sorted from PBMC for bulk sequencing. The sequenced sample was gamma-delta T cells from blood. These receptors all come from a pool of human donors (malaria-infected and uninfected, not separated).

This clone turned up a few times. A far larger clone is only one base removed, so a read error is likely. Other DNA sequences within the sample encode an identical CDR3. This chain connects TRDV3 to TRDJ1; 11 bases agree with TRDD3. In the absence of a J gene in TCRdb, the DNA was matched to germline to assign it here. The CDR3 runs to 22 residues. In germline, CDR1 is TVYSNPD, CDR2 GDNSRS (reference sequence). CDR3: CAFLQTLPRPPYLGDTSDKLIF. The CDR3, as DNA: TGCGCCTTTCTTCAAACTCTACCCCGTCCTCCGTACTTGGGGGATACGAGCGATAAACTCATCTTT.

With respect to this clone: A far larger clone is one nucleotide away, so this likely arose from a read error. The sample holds other DNA sequences that translate to the same CDR3. The chain links TRDV1 to TRDJ1; 12 nucleotides line up with TRDD3. Matching the DNA to germline supplied the J gene, which TCRdb does not give. The junction had 22 bases not matched to a gene; V was cut back by 3 bases and J by 2 bases. CDR1 and CDR2 (germline): TSWWSYY, QGS. CDR3 size: 22 residues. In nucleotides, the CDR3 is TGTGCTCTTGGGGAGCCCATTCCTACGATATTTCTGGGGGATACGTGGACCGATAAACTCATCTTT. Protein sequence: CALGEPIPTIFLGDTWTDKLIF.

This clone has a count of ten or more. TCRdb pairs this DNA with a much larger clone's protein that differs at residue 14, likely a read error; the protein shown was translated from the DNA. V usage is TRDV2 and J usage is TRDJ1, with 12 bases aligning to TRDD3. The length of the CDR3 is 18 residues. Germline CDR1 reads GEAIGNYY; CDR2 reads EKD. The CDR3 loop is CACDPVLGDTRETAKLIF. CDR3 sequence (DNA): TGTGCCTGTGACCCGGTACTGGGGGATACAAGAGAGACCGCTAAACTCATCTTT.

This clone was counted only a few times. The likely explanation is a read error, given a far larger clone one base away. Different DNA sequences within this sample yield the same CDR3. This rearrangement joins TRAV38-2/DV8 to TRDJ1; 10 nucleotides align to TRDD3. The J gene, left out of TCRdb, was set here by checking the DNA against germline. CDR3 length equals 23 residues. The V and J ends lost 7 bases and 2 bases, in that order; junction bases with no gene match: 32. Germline-derived CDR1 and CDR2 are TSESDYY and QEAYKQQN. CDR3 residues: CAYLPRIGGPLYWGILRTDKLIF. The CDR3 coding sequence is TGTGCTTATCTGCCCAGAATCGGTGGACCCTTGTACTGGGGGATCCTCAGGACCGATAAACTCATCTTT.

Regarding this clone: The protein held in TCRdb is that of a much larger clone and does not match this DNA's translation at residue 19, likely because of a read error; the protein shown is translated from the DNA. The V gene is listed as TRDV1; no J gene was called; the table's D call, TRDD3, has no DNA check behind it. CDR1 and CDR2 from the germline V gene are TSWWSYY and QGS. The CDR3 runs to 20 residues. Here the CDR3 reads CALGDLLPTVPGGLRGKLTF. The CDR3 DNA follows: TGTGCTCTTGGGGACCTCCTACCTACGGTCCCTGGGGGATTGAGAGGTAAACTCACCTTT.

This clone was picked up many times. Given a far larger clone just one base away, this is likely a sequencing read error. Other nucleotide sequences from this sample produce the same CDR3. V is TRDV1 and J is TRDJ1; 9 bases are shared with TRDD3. The CDR3 totals 20 residues. V lost 3 bases, J lost 0 bases, and 17 bases stayed unmatched. CDR1 and CDR2 (germline): TSWWSYY, QGS. The chain's CDR3 is CALGEVLLQLGDWNTDKLIF. The DNA for the CDR3 is TGTGCTCTTGGGGAGGTCCTCCTACAGCTGGGGGATTGGAACACCGATAAACTCATCTTT.

This clone showed up many times. The rearrangement uses TRDV2 and TRDJ1, with D possibly TRDD3 on 5 matching bases. TCRdb lists no J gene, so it was determined here by aligning the DNA to germline. The CDR3 contains 19 residues. Germline loops: CDR1 GEAIGNYY, CDR2 EKD. V was clipped by 0 bases and J by 0 bases, with 22 bases between them. CDR3 sequence reads: CACDTLEGGAPLYTDKLIF. As DNA, the CDR3 is TGTGCCTGTGACACCTTGGAGGGGGGTGCTCCCCTGTACACCGATAAACTCATCTTT.

This clone was seen many times. This likely stems from a read error, as it lies one base from a far larger clone. Other DNA sequences of this sample code for an identical CDR3. The chain is built from TRDV2 and TRDJ1; 8 bases fit TRDD3. This CDR3 spans 16 amino acids. Per germline, CDR1 GEAIGNYY and CDR2 EKD. The V gene end was trimmed by 0 bases and the J gene end by 5 bases; junction bases not matched to a gene: 10. CDR3: CACDTPLLGAPDKLIF. The CDR3, as DNA: TGTGCCTGTGACACCCCCTTACTGGGGGCCCCTGATAAACTCATCTTT.

This clone occurred a few times. TCRdb attributes to this sequence the protein of a much larger clone, which differs from the DNA translation at residues 6 and 14; a read error is likely, and the protein displayed is translated from the DNA. The V gene is TRDV2, the J gene TRDJ1; TRDD3 agrees at 13 bases. The J gene, missing from TCRdb, was assigned here through DNA to germline matching. CDR1 and CDR2 (germline): GEAIGNYY, EKD. V lost 0 bases, J lost 1 base, and 25 bases stayed unmatched. This CDR3 spans 24 amino acids. This CDR3 is CACDTAVLGDTGVPPRASTDKLIF. The DNA for the CDR3 is TGTGCCTGTGACACCGCTGTACTGGGGGATACGGGTGTCCCGCCTAGGGCATCCACCGATAAACTCATCTTT.